This section outlines one T cell receptor beta chain sequence together with its context. Alpha and beta chains were covered, as first-strand cDNA relied on TRAV- and TRBV-specific primers. With a V-primer adapter and a constant-region primer, TCRs were amplified for about 22 PCR cycles. TCRdb recomputed calls from the reads with MiXCR, one row per CDR3 protein. The sample has about 58,000 distinct CDR3 sequences; roughly 23% are singletons. Time point here: after trial treatment. Treatment indicated: LDRT plus nivolumab, ipilimumab, low-dose cyclophosphamide and aspirin (RACIN trial). These data originate in a study of low-dose radiotherapy and immunotherapy resistance in tumors. J was trimmed by 7 bases and V by 4 bases; bases with no gene match: 6. The CDR3 loop spans 14 amino acids. In germline, CDR1 is MDHEN, CDR2 SYDVKM.

The chain couples TRBV28 to TRBJ2-7; 11 positions match TRBD1. The sequenced sample was PBMCs, obtained after low-dose radiotherapy plus immunotherapy. The clonotype was recovered from a male donor with prostate cancer. Here the CDR3 DNA reads TGTGCCAGCAGTTGGGACAGGGGGATTTGTGAGCAGTACTTC. Translation gives CASSWDRGICEQYF. Using reference TRBV28 and TRBJ2-7 for the parts outside the CDR3, the full variable domain is DVKVTQSSRYLVKRTGEKVFLECVQDMDHENMFWYRQDPGLGLRLIYFSYDVKMKEKGDIPEGYSVSREKKERFSLILESASTNQTSMYLCASSWDRGICEQYFGPGTRLTVT.